This T cell receptor (beta chain) was sequenced for a study of T cell repertoires in cytomegalovirus infection. Study as a whole: Matching HLA type and CMV infection were both indicated by public TCR beta signatures.

Whole-study findings and limits: Predominance within the ex vivo response was attributable to HLA-C-restricted CMV-specific TCR beta clonotypes. Of the TCR beta families, the public ones yielded a cumulative frequency that identified carriers of CMV plus the relevant HLA.

MiXCR was run by TCRdb on the reads, yielding one entry per CDR3 protein. The data hold around 170,000 distinct CDR3 sequences, with roughly 14% observed a single time. As regards this clonotype: The antigen remains unidentified. One base away lies a much larger clone, so this may be a sequencing read error.

The CDR3 contains 15 residues. The V gene lost 4 bases and the J gene lost 6 bases, with 16 bases spanning the gap. Germline V gives CDR1 SGHVT, CDR2 SQSDAQ. The receptor comes from a human donor in good health (CMV status not recorded). Some clones in this sample may be carry-over from other donors' samples. The chain employs TRBV7-4 and TRBJ2-4, with D unresolved. The sample consisted of PBMCs. The CDR3 nucleotides are TGTGCCAGCAGCTACCCTCTAGGTACAATAAACATTCAGTACTTC. Protein product: CASSYPLGTINIQYF. Complete variable domain (other parts from reference TRBV7-4 and TRBJ2-4): GAGVSQSPRYKVAKRGRDVALRCDSISGHVTLYWYRQTLGQGSEVLTYSQSDAQRDKSGRPSGRFSAERPERSVSTLKIQRTEQGDSAVYLCASSYPLGTINIQYFGAGTRLSVL.